The 30 T cell receptor beta chains below were found in one sample sequenced in a study of human CD8 memory T cell subsets. UMI-labeled 5' RACE generated the TCR beta libraries. TCRdb re-called the 5' RACE reads, yielding one record per CDR3 amino acid sequence without DNA. This sample contains around 4,000 distinct CDR3 sequences. The sample comprised CD8+ T cells from PBMCs. These receptor sequences come from a human donor in good health.

The chain uses TRBV19 and TRBJ2-5; as DNA is missing, the TRBD1 call by TCRdb cannot be tested. The CDR3 extends over 13 amino acids. Germline loops: CDR1 LNHDA, CDR2 SQIVND (reference sequence). Here the CDR3 reads CATKGDNEETQYF.

Its frequency marks this clonotype as medium-sized. The V and J genes are TRBV6-5 and TRBJ2-7; TCRdb proposes TRBD2, but this gene call is untestable without DNA. The CDR3 is 16 amino acids. Germline V gene sequence: CDR1 MNHEY, CDR2 SVGAGI. The CDR3 sequence is CASSYSVAGAGSEQYF.

This clonotype counts as medium-sized (0.01 to 0.1%) by frequency. This sequence joins TRBV7-3 and TRBJ2-1; TCRdb's D gene call, TRBD1, goes unchecked for lack of DNA. Germline V CDR1 and CDR2: SGHTA, FQGTGA. The CDR3 loop spans 14 amino acids. The CDR3 is CASSLRVDSLGQFF.

V is TRBV7-9 and J is TRBJ2-7. Germline V lookup: CDR1 SEHNR, CDR2 FQNEAQ (reference sequence). This CDR3 is 12 amino acids long. The CDR3 here is CATSDISYEQYF. The complete variable domain, with remaining parts taken from reference TRBV7-9 and TRBJ2-7, reads DTGVSQNPRHKITKRGQNVTFRCDPISEHNRLYWYRQTLGQGPEFLTYFQNEAQLEKSRLLSDRFSAERPKGSFSTLEIQRTEQGDSAMYLCATSDISYEQYFGPGTRLTVT.

By frequency, this clonotype registers medium-sized. The gene calls are TRBV11-2 and TRBJ2-7; TCRdb gives TRBD1 as the D gene, but with no DNA this cannot be confirmed. Germline CDR1 and CDR2: SGHAT and FQNNGV. The CDR3 has 14 residues. CDR3 amino acids: CASSPGDRNYEQYF.

The chain carries TRBV3-1 and TRBJ2-1; there is no DNA to check the TCRdb D call of TRBD1. The CDR3 is 18 amino acids. Germline V gene lookup returns CDR1 LGHDT and CDR2 YNNKEL (reference sequence). The CDR3 reads CASSQDDGGPSSYNEQFF.

This chain links TRBV20-1 with TRBJ2-7. This CDR3 contains 13 residues. The germline V gene has CDR1 DFQATT and CDR2 SNEGSKA (reference sequence). This CDR3 is CSARRTHTYEQYF.

The chain couples TRBV29-1 to TRBJ1-4; lacking DNA, the TRBD1 call made by TCRdb goes unchecked. Per the germline V gene, CDR1 is SQVTM and CDR2 is ANQGSEA. CDR3 length: 14 amino acids. CDR3 in amino acids: CSVYQGAMDEKLFF.

This rearrangement joins TRBV4-3 to TRBJ2-7; the TRBD2 assignment by TCRdb is unverifiable without DNA. The CDR3 consists of 17 residues. Germline assignment: CDR1 LGHNA and CDR2 YSLEER. CDR3 amino acids: CASSQVLGPGLLYEQYF.

The V call is TRBV7-9, the J call TRBJ2-2. This CDR3 spans 17 amino acids. Germline CDR1 and CDR2: SEHNR and FQNEAQ (reference sequence). The CDR3 sequence is CASSPLSTDLNTGELFF. Variable domain in full (rest from reference TRBV7-9 and TRBJ2-2): DTGVSQNPRHKITKRGQNVTFRCDPISEHNRLYWYRQTLGQGPEFLTYFQNEAQLEKSRLLSDRFSAERPKGSFSTLEIQRTEQGDSAMYLCASSPLSTDLNTGELFFGEGSRLTVL.

This clonotype is deemed medium-sized (0.01 to 0.1%) by its frequency. V and J are TRBV23-1 and TRBJ2-1; checking the TCRdb D call of TRBD1 is not possible without DNA. TRBV23-1 is reported as an ORF; its role is uncertain. This CDR3 has 15 residues. The CDR3 region is CASTSATGSPRQQFF.

The chain is built from TRBV20-1 and TRBJ1-5; the TCRdb D gene call, TRBD1, has no DNA to confirm it. The CDR3 totals 13 residues. Germline assignment: CDR1 DFQATT and CDR2 SNEGSKA (reference sequence). The CDR3 is CSARVGAGQPQHF.

The V and J genes are TRBV29-1 and TRBJ2-1. The CDR3 is made up of 16 amino acids. CDR1 and CDR2 from the germline V gene are SQVTM and ANQGSEA. CDR3 sequence reads: CSVIAILAGAYNEQFF.

The chain is built from TRBV2 and TRBJ2-7. Germline V gene lookup returns CDR1 SNHLY and CDR2 FYNNEI. This CDR3 is built from 12 residues. This CDR3 reads CASSDAGYEQYF. The entire variable domain, with the rest obtained from reference TRBV2 and TRBJ2-7, is as follows: EPEVTQTPSHQVTQMGQEVILRCVPISNHLYFYWYRQILGQKVEFLVSFYNNEISEKSEIFDDQFSVERPDGSNFTLKIRSTKLEDSAMYFCASSDAGYEQYFGPGTRLTVT.

This clonotype shows up as medium-sized by frequency. The chain joins TRBV2 to TRBJ1-6; the TCRdb call, TRBD1, lacks DNA for checking. The CDR3 sequence is 16 residues long. Germline CDR1 SNHLY, CDR2 FYNNEI. CDR3 sequence reads: CASSETLDRANSPLHF.

Judged by frequency, this clonotype is medium-sized. This chain connects TRBV27 to TRBJ1-2; the D gene TCRdb calls, TRBD1, cannot be checked with no DNA. This CDR3 contains 12 residues. Germline-derived CDR1 and CDR2 are MNHEY and SMNVEV (reference sequence). The CDR3 here is CASRAGGHGYTF.

The chain links TRBV4-3 to TRBJ1-4. Germline CDR1 is LGHNA and CDR2 is YSLEER. The CDR3 totals 14 residues. The CDR3 loop reads CASSQDLGTEKLFF.

CDR3 protein: CASVGKGDTEAFF. This chain uses TRBV6-1 with TRBJ1-1; lacking DNA, the TRBD1 call made by TCRdb goes unchecked. The germline CDR1 and CDR2 sequences are MNHNS and SASEGT. The CDR3 has 13 residues.

Measured by frequency, this clonotype is medium-sized (0.01 to 0.1%). The chain is built from TRBV4-3 and TRBJ2-7; TCRdb returns TRBD2, unconfirmable since there is no DNA. The CDR3 runs 16 residues. Per germline, CDR1 LGHNA and CDR2 YSLEER. CDR3 sequence: CASSQDRRGGNYEQYF.

The V gene is TRBV7-2, the J gene TRBJ2-1; as DNA is missing, the TRBD2 call by TCRdb cannot be tested. Germline values: CDR1 SGHTA, CDR2 FQGNSA. The CDR3 extends over 13 amino acids. The CDR3 loop is CASKLVLHNEQFF.

The CDR3 spells CASSSGQGYQPQHF. This chain joins TRBV28 and TRBJ1-5; the TCRdb D gene call, TRBD1, has no DNA to confirm it. The germline V gene has CDR1 MDHEN and CDR2 SYDVKM. The CDR3 is 14 residues long.

The genes are TRBV2 and TRBJ2-5; TCRdb proposes TRBD1, but this gene call is untestable without DNA. Germline V lookup: CDR1 SNHLY, CDR2 FYNNEI. CDR3 length equals 13 residues. CDR3 loop: CASSDRDKGTQYF.

This clonotype is classed as medium-sized by frequency. V and J are TRBV28 and TRBJ2-7; the TCRdb call, TRBD2, lacks DNA for checking. CDR3 length: 13 residues. The germline gives CDR1 MDHEN, CDR2 SYDVKM. The CDR3 here is CATTGVPSVEQYF. Variable domain in full (rest from reference TRBV28 and TRBJ2-7): DVKVTQSSRYLVKRTGEKVFLECVQDMDHENMFWYRQDPGLGLRLIYFSYDVKMKEKGDIPEGYSVSREKKERFSLILESASTNQTSMYLCATTGVPSVEQYFGPGTRLTVT.

The chain combines TRBV7-8 with TRBJ2-7; there is no DNA to check the TCRdb D call of TRBD1. Per germline, CDR1 SGHVS and CDR2 FQNEAQ. The CDR3 has 14 residues. The CDR3 sequence is CASSIYRGLYEQYF.

According to its frequency, this clonotype is medium-sized. This chain joins TRBV20-1 and TRBJ2-6. From germline, CDR1 is DFQATT and CDR2 SNEGSKA (reference sequence). The CDR3 covers 11 residues. The CDR3 sequence is CSAEWANVLTF.

V gene TRBV12-3 or TRBV12-4 combines with J gene TRBJ2-1; absent DNA, TCRdb's TRBD2 call cannot be checked. The CDR3 loop spans 12 amino acids. The CDR3 spells CASSLGSSGQFF.

The chain carries TRBV2 and TRBJ2-5; TCRdb's D call of TRBD2 is untestable without DNA. This CDR3 spans 16 amino acids. Germline V gene lookup returns CDR1 SNHLY and CDR2 FYNNEI. The CDR3 region is CASSGLGPSGTETQYF.

This rearrangement joins TRBV19 to TRBJ2-1; the D call from TCRdb, TRBD1, cannot be confirmed without DNA. The CDR3 consists of 13 residues. CDR1 and CDR2 (germline): LNHDA, SQIVND (reference sequence). The CDR3 sequence: CASTPGYYNEQFF.

This chain joins TRBV7-9 and TRBJ2-7; the D gene TCRdb calls, TRBD1, cannot be checked with no DNA. Germline V gene sequence: CDR1 SEHNR, CDR2 FQNEAQ (reference sequence). The CDR3 totals 14 residues. The CDR3 reads CASSQSPGQLVQYF.

The J gene is TRBJ2-6, the V gene TRBV2. The germline V gene has CDR1 SNHLY and CDR2 FYNNEI. The CDR3 has 15 residues. This CDR3 is CASSLQGAGANVLTF.